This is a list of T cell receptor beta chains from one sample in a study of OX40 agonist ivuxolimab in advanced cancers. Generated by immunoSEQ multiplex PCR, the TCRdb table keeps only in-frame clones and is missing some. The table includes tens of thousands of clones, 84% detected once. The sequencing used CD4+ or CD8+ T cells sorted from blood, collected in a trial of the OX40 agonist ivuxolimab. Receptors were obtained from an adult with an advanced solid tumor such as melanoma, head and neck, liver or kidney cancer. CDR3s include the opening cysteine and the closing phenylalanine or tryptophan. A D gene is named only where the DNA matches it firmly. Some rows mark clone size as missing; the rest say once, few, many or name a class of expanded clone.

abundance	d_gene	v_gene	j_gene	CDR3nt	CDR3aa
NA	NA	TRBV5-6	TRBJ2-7	TGTGCCAGCAGCGACCTCGGACGGAGCTACGAGCAGTACTTC	CASSDLGRSYEQYF
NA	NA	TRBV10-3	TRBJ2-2	TGTGCCATCAGTGAGTCAAGGGGCACCGGGGAGCTGTTTTTT	CAISESRGTGELFF
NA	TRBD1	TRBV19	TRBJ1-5	TGTGCCAGTAGTATAGGTGGACAGGGGGCTAGGGAGCCCCAGCATTTT	CASSIGGQGAREPQHF
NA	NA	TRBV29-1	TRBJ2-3	TGCAGCTACACCCGCCAGAGCACAGATACGCAGTATTTT	CSYTRQSTDTQYF
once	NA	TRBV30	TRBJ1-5	TGTGCCTGGAGTTCGGAAGCGCAGCCCCAGCATTTT	CAWSSEAQPQHF
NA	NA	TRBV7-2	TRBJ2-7	TGTGCCAGCAGCCTAGGTCCCTCCGACTACGAGCAGTACTTC	CASSLGPSDYEQYF
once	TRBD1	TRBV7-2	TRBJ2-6	TGTGCCAGCAGCTTAGGAGGGGGCAGGGGGACTGGGGCCAACGTCCTGACTTTC	CASSLGGGRGTGANVLTF
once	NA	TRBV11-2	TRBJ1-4	TGTGCCAGCAGCTTAGGTTCCGCCCAAAAACTGTTTTTT	CASSLGSAQKLFF
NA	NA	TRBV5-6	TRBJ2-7	TGTGCCAGCAGCTTCCGACAGGCTAACTACGAGCAGTACTTC	CASSFRQANYEQYF
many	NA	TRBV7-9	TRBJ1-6	TGTGCCAGCAGCTTTGTGCAGGGAGGATCACCCCTCCACTTT	CASSFVQGGSPLHF
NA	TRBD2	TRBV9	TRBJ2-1	TGTGCCAGCAGCGCGGGCGGGGGGACCTACAATGAGCAGTTCTTC	CASSAGGGTYNEQFF
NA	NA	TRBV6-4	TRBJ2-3	TGTGCCAGCAGTTCACGGGAAACAGATACGCAGTATTTT	CASSSRETDTQYF
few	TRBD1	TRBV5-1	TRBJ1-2	TGCGCCAGCAGCTTGACAGGGGCTAACTATGGCTACACCTTC	CASSLTGANYGYTF
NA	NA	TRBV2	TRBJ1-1	TGTGCCAGCAGTGAATTGGTACAGGCCTTAAACACTGAAGCTTTCTTT	CASSELVQALNTEAFF
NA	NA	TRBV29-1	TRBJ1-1	TGCAGCGTTGAAACCGGGTACGGGAACACTGAAGCTTTCTTT	CSVETGYGNTEAFF